These 28 T cell receptor beta chains were all obtained from the same sample, sequenced in a study of PD-1 blockade in classical Hodgkin lymphoma. Here immunoSEQ multiplex PCR was the method, and the copy in TCRdb shows in-frame clones only, minus some. The data hold under 65,000 clones, with around 87% observed a single time. Each patient's relapse followed autologous stem cell transplantation, and brentuximab vedotin exposure varied. Here the sequenced sample was peripheral blood mononuclear cells (PBMCs), taken at baseline. The receptors here all came from a human donor with classical Hodgkin lymphoma.

This clone was seen a single time. This chain connects TRBV25-1 to TRBJ1-2, with D possibly TRBD1 on 5 matching bases. The ends were cut back, 6 bases at V and 8 bases at J, with 13 bases in the middle. This CDR3 has 12 amino acids. Looked up from germline, CDR1 is MGHDK and CDR2 is SYGVNS. The CDR3 spells CASSLSGGGYTF. The CDR3 DNA follows: TGTGCCAGCAGCCTTTCTGGGGGAGGCTACACCTTC.

This chain connects TRBV18 to TRBJ2-1; 12 bases match TRBD2. V shed 3 bases and J 8 bases; nucleotides not matched to a gene: 14. This CDR3 is built from 18 residues. CDR1 KGHSH and CDR2 LQKENI come from the germline V gene. The CDR3 here is CASSPRASGGARVDEQFF. The CDR3, as DNA: TGTGCCAGCTCACCTCGCGCTAGCGGGGGGGCCAGGGTCGATGAGCAGTTCTTC.

V usage is TRBV7-9 and J usage is TRBJ2-1; D is undetermined. The CDR3 consists of 14 residues. Trimming left V 5 bases short and J 1 base short, with 9 bases between. Germline assignment: CDR1 SEHNR and CDR2 FQNEAQ (reference sequence). As DNA, the CDR3 is TGTGCCAGCAGCCCAGATGGGTCCTACAATGAGCAGTTCTTC. This encodes CASSPDGSYNEQFF.

V usage is TRBV11-2 and J usage is TRBJ1-6; D might be TRBD1 (5 bases). In germline, CDR1 is SGHAT, CDR2 FQNNGV. The length of the CDR3 is 16 residues. V gave up 1 base and J gave up 7 bases, with 14 bases separating them. CDR3 bases: TGTGCCAGCAGCTTAGTACCGCTTGGGGCCAATTCACCCCTCCACTTT. Its translation: CASSLVPLGANSPLHF.

In this sample, this clone turned up a few times. This chain connects TRBV10-3 to TRBJ2-4; D is perhaps TRBD1 or TRBD2 (5 bases each). V was trimmed by 7 bases and J by 1 base, leaving 11 bases between them. CDR1 is ENHRY and CDR2 is SYGVKD in the germline V gene. The CDR3 loop spans 14 amino acids. For the CDR3, the DNA is TGTGCCATCACCGGGGACGCGGCCAAAAACATTCAGTACTTC. This sequence encodes CAITGDAAKNIQYF.

The chain employs TRBV5-4 and TRBJ1-6; the match to TRBD1 covers 7 bases. V was pared by 7 bases and J by 5 bases, with 6 bases of the junction left unmatched. CDR3 length equals 14 residues. Germline-derived CDR1 and CDR2 are SGHNT and YYREEE (reference sequence). The CDR3 coding sequence is TGTGCCAGCTCTGCAGGGGGGAATAATTCACCCCTCCACTTT. The encoded protein is CASSAGGNNSPLHF.

The chain has TRBV19 and TRBJ1-5; D is ambiguous. This CDR3 has 14 residues. The V gene's germline CDR1 is LNHDA and CDR2 SQIVND (reference sequence). V lost 0 bases, J lost 5 bases, and 8 bases lay in between. CDR3 sequence: CASSIDEGYQPQHF. The CDR3 bases are TGTGCCAGTAGTATAGATGAGGGTTATCAGCCCCAGCATTTT.

This chain joins TRBV9 and TRBJ1-1; D remains unclear. The CDR3 loop spans 13 amino acids. Trimming took off 4 bases at V and 6 bases at J, with 13 bases between the two ends. CDR1 and CDR2 from the germline V gene are SGDLS and YYNGEE. CDR3 DNA: TGTGCCAGCAGCTTTAGGCCGGACTCTGAAGCTTTCTTT. Translation gives CASSFRPDSEAFF.

The chain links TRBV5-6 to TRBJ1-1; 7 bases line up with TRBD1. Germline V lookup: CDR1 SGHDT, CDR2 YYEEEE. The V gene end was trimmed by 3 bases and the J gene end by 2 bases; junction bases not matched to a gene: 4. CDR3 length equals 14 residues. In DNA form, the CDR3 reads TGTGCCAGCAGCTGGGGACAGCTAAACACTGAAGCTTTCTTT. It codes for CASSWGQLNTEAFF.

V is TRBV29-1 and J is TRBJ1-1; the D is unclear. V lost 4 bases, J lost 6 bases, and 12 bases lay in between. CDR1 and CDR2 from the germline V gene are SQVTM and ANQGSEA. The CDR3 is 12 residues long. CDR3 loop: CSVVRRRPEAFF. Here the CDR3 DNA reads TGCAGCGTTGTGCGTAGGAGGCCTGAAGCTTTCTTT. Variable domain in full (rest from reference TRBV29-1 and TRBJ1-1): SAVISQKPSRDICQRGTSLTIQCQVDSQVTMMFWYRQQPGQSLTLIATANQGSEATYESGFVIDKFPISRPNLTFSTLTVSNMSPEDSSIYLCSVVRRRPEAFFGQGTRLTVV.

The rearrangement links TRBV2 to TRBJ2-5; D is ambiguous. Germline assignment: CDR1 SNHLY and CDR2 FYNNEI. The V gene lost 7 bases and the J gene lost 0 bases, with 12 bases spanning the gap. CDR3 length: 14 residues. The CDR3 loop reads CASTRVSYQETQYF. Written as DNA, the CDR3 is TGTGCCAGCACAAGGGTATCGTACCAAGAGACCCAGTACTTC.

Notes on this clone: At one boundary the junction diverges from the germline segment, which might be a read error. The chain recombines TRBV7-7 with TRBJ2-5; 13 bases line up with TRBD2. From germline, CDR1 is SSHAT and CDR2 FNYEAQ (reference sequence). The CDR3 is 15 amino acids. The chain's CDR3 is CASSSGTSGVETQYF. The DNA for the CDR3 is TGTGCTAGCAGCTCCGGGACTAGCGGGGTTGAGACCCAGTACTTC.

V and J are TRBV30 and TRBJ2-7; TRBD1 matches 11 bases. This CDR3 spans 15 amino acids. The ends lost 3 bases at V and 3 bases at J; junction bases unmatched: 7. Germline V gene lookup returns CDR1 GTSNPN and CDR2 SVGIG (reference sequence). In nucleotides, the CDR3 is TGTGCCTGGAGGCTTAGGACAGGGGGCATCTACGAGCAGTACTTC. It is translated as CAWRLRTGGIYEQYF. Full variable domain (missing parts from reference TRBV30 and TRBJ2-7): SQTIHQWPATLVQPVGSPLSLECTVEGTSNPNLYWYRQAAGRGLQLLFYSVGIGQISSEVPQNLSASRPQDRQFILSSKKLLLSDSGFYLCAWRLRTGGIYEQYFGPGTRLTVT.

This rearrangement joins TRBV6-1 to TRBJ2-7; D remains ambiguous. The V gene's germline CDR1 is MNHNS and CDR2 SASEGT. V shed 5 bases and J shed 0 bases, with 14 bases lying between them. The length of the CDR3 is 15 residues. CDR3 bases: TGTGCCAGCAGTCAAGTAAGAGGTTCCTCCTACGAGCAGTACTTC. Protein product: CASSQVRGSSYEQYF.

The chain has TRBV2 and TRBJ1-2; D unresolved. The CDR3 length is 13 residues. The V end lost 3 bases, the J end lost 2 bases, and 7 bases lay between the germline ends. Germline V gene sequence: CDR1 SNHLY, CDR2 FYNNEI. This CDR3 reads CASSEGKNYGYTF. The DNA for the CDR3 is TGTGCCAGCAGTGAGGGAAAAAACTATGGCTACACCTTC. Drawing the rest from reference TRBV2 and TRBJ1-2, the complete variable domain is EPEVTQTPSHQVTQMGQEVILRCVPISNHLYFYWYRQILGQKVEFLVSFYNNEISEKSEIFDDQFSVERPDGSNFTLKIRSTKLEDSAMYFCASSEGKNYGYTFGSGTRLTVV.

The chain joins TRBV29-1 to TRBJ2-3, with 8 positions matching TRBD2. Germline-derived CDR1 and CDR2 are SQVTM and ANQGSEA. This CDR3 has 14 residues. The junction had 6 bases not matched to a gene; V was cut back by 3 bases and J by 4 bases. The CDR3 is CSVDLAGGADTQYF. The CDR3 DNA follows: TGCAGCGTTGACCTCGCGGGGGGCGCAGATACGCAGTATTTT.

The chain is built from TRBV10-3 and TRBJ2-3; TRBD2 agrees at 10 bases. From germline, CDR1 is ENHRY and CDR2 SYGVKD. V lost 4 bases, J lost 2 bases, and 6 bases stayed unmatched. This CDR3 comprises 16 residues. Here the CDR3 reads CAISGSGGFTTDTQYF. Here the CDR3 DNA reads TGTGCCATCAGTGGTAGCGGGGGGTTTACCACAGATACGCAGTATTTT.

J is TRBJ2-3 and V is TRBV7-2; 13 bases map to TRBD2. J gave up 4 bases and V 5 bases, and 6 bases lay outside the gene matches. This CDR3 region has 16 residues. Germline lookup yields CDR1 SGHTA and CDR2 FQGNSA. CDR3 protein: CASSVTSGGAPDTQYF. The CDR3 bases are TGTGCCAGCAGCGTAACTAGCGGGGGGGCCCCAGATACGCAGTATTTT.

The rearrangement links TRBV7-9 to TRBJ1-4; 9 bases align to TRBD1. V was clipped by 6 bases and J by 2 bases; unmatched bases: 13. The CDR3 has 18 residues. Germline V CDR1 and CDR2: SEHNR, FQNEAQ (reference sequence). The CDR3 protein is CASRKSFGQGSTNEKLFF. In nucleotides, the CDR3 is TGTGCCAGCAGAAAATCATTCGGACAGGGGAGTACTAATGAAAAACTGTTTTTT.

This clone was counted a single time. The chain has TRBV27 and TRBJ1-6; D is uncertain. Germline loops: CDR1 MNHEY, CDR2 SMNVEV (reference sequence). Trimming removed 5 bases from V and 7 bases from J, with 12 bases in between. CDR3 length: 14 residues. CDR3 DNA sequence: TGTGCCAGCAGTGCTAGAGAGAAAAATTCACCCCTCCACTTT. As protein: CASSAREKNSPLHF.

The rearrangement uses TRBV6-5 and TRBJ2-7; 7 bases are a match to TRBD1. Germline CDR1 is MNHEY and CDR2 is SVGAGI. This CDR3 comprises 15 residues. V was clipped by 2 bases and J by 6 bases; unmatched bases: 10. CDR3: CASSYRHPGTAEQYF. CDR3 nucleotide sequence: TGTGCCAGCAGTTACAGGCACCCCGGGACAGCCGAGCAGTACTTC.

CDR3 sequence: CASGEQGGDQPQHF. CDR3 coding DNA: TGTGCCAGCGGGGAACAGGGGGGGGATCAGCCCCAGCATTTT. The V and J genes are TRBV6-1 and TRBJ1-5; 8 bases line up with TRBD1. Germline lookup yields CDR1 MNHNS and CDR2 SASEGT. V lost 8 bases and J lost 5; bases outside the gene matches: 8. The CDR3 totals 14 residues.

This chain uses TRBV9 with TRBJ2-3; TRBD1 matches at 8 bases. Germline CDR1 and CDR2: SGDLS and YYNGEE. The V and J ends lost 0 bases and 1 base, in that order; junction bases with no gene match: 1. The CDR3 runs to 15 residues. For the CDR3, the DNA is TGTGCCAGCAGCGTAGAACAGGGGGGCACAGATACGCAGTATTTT. This codes for CASSVEQGGTDTQYF.

This chain uses TRBV14 with TRBJ1-2, with no clear D. From germline, CDR1 is SGHDN and CDR2 FVKESK. Trimming took 5 bases from V and 6 from J, leaving 16 bases between them. The CDR3 consists of 14 residues. Written as DNA, the CDR3 is TGTGCCAGCAGCGATCTCCGGGGTCTAGATGGCTACACCTTC. Translating gives CASSDLRGLDGYTF.

The chain employs TRBV5-4 and TRBJ2-5; 9 nucleotides line up with TRBD1. Germline lookup yields CDR1 SGHNT and CDR2 YYREEE (reference sequence). V gave up 4 bases and J gave up 2 bases; unmatched junction bases: 6. There are 15 residues in the CDR3. CDR3 region: CASSQQGATQETQYF. The CDR3 DNA reads as TGTGCCAGCAGCCAACAGGGGGCTACTCAAGAGACCCAGTACTTC. The variable domain in full, completed from reference TRBV5-4 and TRBJ2-5, reads ETGVTQSPTHLIKTRGQQVTLRCSSQSGHNTVSWYQQALGQGPQFIFQYYREEENGRGNFPPRFSGLQFPNYSSELNVNALELDDSALYLCASSQQGATQETQYFGPGTRLLVL.

The chain uses TRBV29-1 and TRBJ2-3; either TRBD1 or TRBD2 may supply D (5 bases each). The CDR3 runs to 16 residues. The ends were cut back, 3 bases at V and 0 bases at J, with 16 bases in the middle. Germline lookup yields CDR1 SQVTM and CDR2 ANQGSEA. This chain's CDR3 is CSVEGVRDRSTDTQYF. The DNA of the CDR3 is TGCAGCGTTGAGGGTGTAAGGGACCGGAGCACAGATACGCAGTATTTT.

CDR3 DNA: TGTGCCAGCAGTCTCCTAGTCGGCGATCAGCCCCAGCATTTT. It codes for CASSLLVGDQPQHF. This chain joins TRBV28 and TRBJ1-5; D is unresolved. Between the trimmed V and J ends, which lost 5 bases and 5 bases, there was a span of 13 bases. Germline V gives CDR1 MDHEN, CDR2 SYDVKM. This CDR3 has 14 amino acids.

The V and J genes are TRBV7-9 and TRBJ1-1; no clear D gene. This CDR3 comprises 14 residues. The V gene's germline CDR1 is SEHNR and CDR2 FQNEAQ (reference sequence). Trimming left V 1 base short and J 3 bases short, with 9 bases between. CDR3 in DNA: TGTGCCAGCAGCTTAGGGGATTGGGACACTGAAGCTTTCTTT. Protein sequence: CASSLGDWDTEAFF.